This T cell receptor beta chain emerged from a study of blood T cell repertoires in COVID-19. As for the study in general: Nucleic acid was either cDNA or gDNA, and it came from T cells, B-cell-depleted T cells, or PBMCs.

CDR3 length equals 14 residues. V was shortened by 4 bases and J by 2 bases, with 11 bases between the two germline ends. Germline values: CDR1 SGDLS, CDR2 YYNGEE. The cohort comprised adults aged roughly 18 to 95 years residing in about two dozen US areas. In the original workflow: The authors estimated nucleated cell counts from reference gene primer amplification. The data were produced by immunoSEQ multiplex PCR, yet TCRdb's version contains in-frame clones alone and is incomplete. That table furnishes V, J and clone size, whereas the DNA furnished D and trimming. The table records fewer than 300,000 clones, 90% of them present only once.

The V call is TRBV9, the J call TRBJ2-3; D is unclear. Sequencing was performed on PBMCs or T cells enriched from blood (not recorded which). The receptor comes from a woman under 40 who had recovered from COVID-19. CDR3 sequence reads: CASSPLLSTDTQYF. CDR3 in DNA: TGTGCCAGCAGCCCACTCCTATCCACAGATACGCAGTATTTT.